This T cell receptor (beta chain) was sequenced during a study of tumor and adjacent non-tumor tissue in lung cancer. Whole-study context: Stage I to III disease affected roughly ten men and roughly 5 women aged roughly 31 to 76.

Trimming cost V 7 bases and J 3 bases; bases outside gene matches: 15. The CDR3 consists of 17 residues. Germline lookup yields CDR1 MNHEY and CDR2 SVGAGI. Overall study results and limits: In normal lung, the top 100 clones were significantly more dominant than in tumor. Compared with tumor, normal lung showed significantly lower TCR diversity.

This sample's RNA came from whole unsorted tissue. Distant lung tissue was collected more than 3 cm away from the tumor edge. The library came from three nested PCR rounds adapted from ARM-PCR protocols. Each CDR3 protein is one row after TCRdb ran MiXCR on the multiplex PCR reads. Of more than 60,000 distinct CDR3 sequences listed, 65% to 80% are singletons. With respect to this clonotype: The antigen is unknown.

The sequencing sample was made of distant non-tumor lung tissue. The rearrangement uses TRBV6-5 and TRBJ1-2; TRBD1 matches 9 bases. The receptor was isolated from a man aged 60 to 69 with non-small cell lung cancer. DNA for the CDR3: TGTGCCAGCATCCGGACACTAGTGACAGGGGGGGACTATGGCTACACCTTC. Its translation: CASIRTLVTGGDYGYTF.